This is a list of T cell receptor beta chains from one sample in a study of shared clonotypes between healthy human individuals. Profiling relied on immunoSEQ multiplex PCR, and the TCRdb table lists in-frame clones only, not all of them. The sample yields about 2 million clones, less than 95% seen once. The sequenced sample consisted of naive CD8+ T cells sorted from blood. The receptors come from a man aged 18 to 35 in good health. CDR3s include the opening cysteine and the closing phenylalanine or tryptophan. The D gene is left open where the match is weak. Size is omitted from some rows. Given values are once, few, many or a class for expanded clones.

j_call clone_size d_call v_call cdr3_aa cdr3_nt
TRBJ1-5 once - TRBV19 CASRELWGNQPQHF TGTGCCAGTAGGGAACTCTGGGGGAATCAGCCCCAGCATTTT
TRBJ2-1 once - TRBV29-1 CSVNAAYNEQFF TGCAGCGTAAACGCTGCGTACAATGAGCAGTTCTTC
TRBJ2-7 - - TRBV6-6 CASSLEVAMTYEQYF TGTGCCAGCAGCCTAGAGGTTGCCATGACCTACGAGCAGTACTTC
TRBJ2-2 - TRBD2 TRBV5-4 CASSPWTSGIQTGELFF TGTGCCAGCAGCCCCTGGACTAGCGGGATTCAAACCGGGGAGCTGTTTTTT
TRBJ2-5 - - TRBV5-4 CASSWDRAQETQYF TGTGCCAGCAGCTGGGACCGGGCCCAAGAGACCCAGTACTTC
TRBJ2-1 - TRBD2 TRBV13 CASSLLADNEQFF TGTGCCAGCAGCTTACTAGCGGACAATGAGCAGTTCTTC
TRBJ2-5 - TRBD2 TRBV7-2 CASSFFGGAETQYF TGTGCCAGCAGCTTTTTCGGGGGGGCGGAGACCCAGTACTTC
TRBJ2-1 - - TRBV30 CAWSLQGSDEQFF TGTGCCTGGAGTCTCCAGGGTAGCGATGAGCAGTTCTTC
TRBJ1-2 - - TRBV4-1 CASSLRGVNYGYTF TGCGCCAGCAGCCTCCGAGGGGTTAACTATGGCTACACCTTC
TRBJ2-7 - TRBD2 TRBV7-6 CASSPERTSYEQYF TGTGCCAGCAGCCCAGAGCGGACTAGCTACGAGCAGTACTTC
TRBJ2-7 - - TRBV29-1 CSVGSGESYEQYF TGCAGCGTTGGGTCAGGGGAATCCTACGAGCAGTACTTC
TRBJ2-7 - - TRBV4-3 CASSQVTGTTYEQYF TGCGCCAGCAGCCAAGTAACCGGGACAACCTACGAGCAGTACTTC
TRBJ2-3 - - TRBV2 CASSERTTSTDTQYF TGTGCCAGCAGTGAAAGGACAACTAGCACAGATACGCAGTATTTT
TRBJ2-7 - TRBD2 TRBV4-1 CASSPGGEGTYEQYF TGCGCCAGCAGCCCCGGGGGGGAAGGAACCTACGAGCAGTACTTC
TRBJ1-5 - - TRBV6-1 CASSEWVEYSNQPQHF TGTGCCAGCAGTGAATGGGTAGAGTATAGCAATCAGCCCCAGCATTTT
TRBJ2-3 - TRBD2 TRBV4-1 CASSHRAGGTQYF TGCGCCAGCAGCCACCGAGCGGGGGGCACGCAGTATTTT
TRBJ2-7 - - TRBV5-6 CASSLQQFNEQYF TGTGCCAGCAGCTTGCAACAGTTCAACGAGCAGTACTTC